This entry features one T cell receptor beta chain sequence. Its cognate antigen is unknown. This record belongs to a study of CD8+ T cells in alopecia areata. Study-wide background: It was 6 to 18 months of tofacitinib, and then there were 6 months off drug.

Findings of the study overall: In patients, TCRs were shared less clearly than in mice, and HLA may possibly be involved.

Isolated RNA was reverse transcribed into cDNA used as the sequencing template. Repertoires were generated with immunoSEQ multiplex PCR, while TCRdb's copy carries only in-frame clones and drops some. The repertoire holds approximately 89,000 clones, 40% to 45% seen once, with 0.79% in the top ten. In germline, CDR1 is MGHRA, CDR2 YSYEKL. After removal of 3 bases from V and 4 bases from J, the junction contained 5 bases not matched to a gene. The CDR3 covers 15 residues. This TCR came from a human donor with alopecia areata. The chain couples TRBV4-1 to TRBJ1-4; 7 nucleotides agree with TRBD1. Sequencing input: CD4+ T cells sorted from blood. CDR3 residues: CASSQVGTVNEKLFF. CDR3 DNA: TGCGCCAGCAGCCAGGTCGGGACAGTTAATGAAAAACTGTTTTTT.